Presented here are 14 T cell receptor beta chains from one specimen sequenced in a study of T cell changes during pregnancy in multiple sclerosis. TCRdb keeps only in-frame clones here, not all; method: immunoSEQ multiplex PCR. The sample includes over 90,000 clones, roughly nine tenths of them seen just once. Sequencing was performed on peripheral blood, taken after pregnancy. All receptors derive from a female donor with multiple sclerosis, enrolled in a pregnancy study.

The chain recombines TRBV10-3 with TRBJ1-2; 7 bases map to TRBD1. This CDR3 contains 12 residues. Per germline, CDR1 ENHRY and CDR2 SYGVKD. The V and J ends lost 6 bases and 2 bases, in that order; junction bases with no gene match: 0. This CDR3 is CAIRGQNYGYTF. For the CDR3, the DNA is TGTGCCATCAGGGGACAGAACTATGGCTACACCTTC.

The chain uses TRBV7-2 and TRBJ2-7, with D possibly TRBD1 on 5 matching bases. V was trimmed by 1 base and J by 4 bases, leaving 8 bases between them. The germline gives CDR1 SGHTA, CDR2 FQGNSA. CDR3 length: 13 amino acids. For the CDR3, the DNA is TGTGCCAGCAGCTTAGGCAGGGAATACGAGCAGTACTTC. The encoded protein is CASSLGREYEQYF.

The chain joins TRBV28 to TRBJ1-1, with D possibly matching TRBD1 (5 bases). The V end was cut by 6 bases, the J end by 3 bases, with 11 bases between. CDR3 length: 13 amino acids. Germline V gene sequence: CDR1 MDHEN, CDR2 SYDVKM. CDR3 loop: CASSYRGDTEAFF. The CDR3 bases are TGTGCCAGCAGCTACCGGGGGGACACTGAAGCTTTCTTT.

This clone was picked up a small number of times. The chain carries TRBV2 and TRBJ1-1; a weak D match, TRBD1 (6 bases). CDR1 and CDR2 from the germline V gene are SNHLY and FYNNEI. This CDR3 contains 12 residues. V lost 10 bases to trimming and J lost 3 bases, with 12 bases between them. The CDR3 nucleotides read TGTGCCACTGTGAAGGGGGACACTGAAGCTTTCTTT. This sequence encodes CATVKGDTEAFF.

This chain links TRBV7-9 with TRBJ1-2; D unclear. Germline values: CDR1 SEHNR, CDR2 FQNEAQ (reference sequence). Trimming cost V 2 bases and J 5 bases, with 12 bases left between them. The CDR3 is made up of 14 amino acids. DNA for the CDR3: TGTGCCAGCAGCTTATATCGGGGAGGGTATGGCTACACCTTC. Translation: CASSLYRGGYGYTF.

The rearrangement joins TRBV6-6 to TRBJ1-4; D remains ambiguous. Looked up from germline, CDR1 is MNHNY and CDR2 is SVGAGI (reference sequence). This CDR3 comprises 15 residues. V was pared by 5 bases and J by 7 bases, with 17 bases between. The CDR3 sequence is CASSRSEGGVEKLFF. In DNA form, the CDR3 reads TGTGCCAGCAGTCGCTCGGAGGGCGGCGTTGAAAAACTGTTTTTT.

The chain employs TRBV2 and TRBJ1-1, with D possibly matching TRBD1 (5 bases). This CDR3 comprises 14 residues. In germline, CDR1 is SNHLY, CDR2 FYNNEI. Trimming stripped 3 bases from V and 3 bases from J, with 11 bases between. CDR3 sequence reads: CASSDLRVDTEAFF. CDR3 bases: TGTGCCAGCAGTGACCTCAGGGTTGACACTGAAGCTTTCTTT. The whole variable domain, remainder taken from reference TRBV2 and TRBJ1-1, is EPEVTQTPSHQVTQMGQEVILRCVPISNHLYFYWYRQILGQKVEFLVSFYNNEISEKSEIFDDQFSVERPDGSNFTLKIRSTKLEDSAMYFCASSDLRVDTEAFFGQGTRLTVV.

DNA for the CDR3: TGTGCCAGCAGTCCCGGACAGGGAAACACCATATATTTT. It encodes CASSPGQGNTIYF. The chain is built from TRBV27 and TRBJ1-3; weak D call: TRBD1 (6 bases). The CDR3 runs to 13 residues. Germline V gives CDR1 MNHEY, CDR2 SMNVEV (reference sequence). Trimming pared 5 bases from V and 4 bases from J, leaving 9 bases between.

This chain joins TRBV7-9 and TRBJ2-3; perhaps TRBD2 as D (5 bases). Trimming removed 1 base from V and 9 bases from J, with 11 bases in between. CDR3 length: 13 amino acids. The germline CDR1 and CDR2 sequences are SEHNR and FQNEAQ (reference sequence). The CDR3 sequence: CASSLVEGTTQYF. Here the CDR3 DNA reads TGTGCCAGCAGCTTAGTTGAGGGAACGACGCAGTATTTT.

This clone has a single count. J is TRBJ2-3 and V is TRBV4-3; 7 bases match TRBD2. J gave up 2 bases and V 4 bases, and 6 bases lay outside the gene matches. The CDR3 extends over 15 amino acids. Germline V CDR1 and CDR2: LGHNA, YSLEER. Here the CDR3 DNA reads TGCGCCAGCAGCCGGCGGGAGACTAACACAGATACGCAGTATTTT. Amino acid sequence: CASSRRETNTDTQYF.

This chain links TRBV30 with TRBJ2-1, with D perhaps matching TRBD1 (8 bases). The CDR3 has 16 amino acids. Trimming stripped 3 bases from V and 8 bases from J, with 23 bases between. The germline gives CDR1 GTSNPN, CDR2 SVGIG (reference sequence). CDR3 in DNA: TGTGCCTGGAGCCCCATCGGACAGGGCCGGGGGGATGAGCAGTTCTTC. This codes for CAWSPIGQGRGDEQFF.

The chain recombines TRBV5-5 with TRBJ2-7; D might be TRBD1 (6 bases). Trimming pared 0 bases from V and 0 bases from J, leaving 13 bases between. The CDR3 has 16 residues. Germline-derived CDR1 and CDR2 are SGHKS and YYEKEE (reference sequence). The CDR3 bases are TGTGCCAGCAGCTTGGCAGGGTTGGGGGCCTCCTACGAGCAGTACTTC. As protein: CASSLAGLGASYEQYF.

The CDR3 sequence is CASGKPDRTNYGYTF. The DNA of the CDR3 is TGTGCCAGCGGGAAACCCGACAGAACTAACTATGGCTACACCTTC. The chain is built from TRBV6-5 and TRBJ1-2, with TRBD1 as a possible D gene (5 bases). Germline V gene sequence: CDR1 MNHEY, CDR2 SVGAGI. V lost 8 bases and J lost 0, with 16 bases in between. The length of the CDR3 is 15 residues.

The gene calls are TRBV23-1 and TRBJ2-7, with D unresolved. TRBV23-1 qualifies as an ORF whose function is uncertain. Trimming stripped 0 bases from V and 5 bases from J, with 5 bases between. This CDR3 spans 12 amino acids. The DNA for the CDR3 is TGCGCCAGCAGTCAATCGTCGGACGAGCAGTACTTC. It encodes CASSQSSDEQYF.